This TCR beta chain came from a study of shared clonotypes between healthy human individuals. Unsorted PBMC DNA went through sequencing on ten immunoSEQ deep assay plates. Profiled with immunoSEQ multiplex PCR; TCRdb holds only in-frame clones, not every one. The table shows 470,000 or so clones, with 78% occurring only once. Trimming shortened V by 1 base and J by 4 bases, and 11 bases separated the two germline ends. This CDR3 contains 15 residues. Per germline, CDR1 MDHEN and CDR2 SYDVKM. The source material was PBMCs. This rearrangement joins TRBV28 to TRBJ1-3; a weak D match, TRBD1 (5 bases). This clonotype was sampled from a middle-aged woman in good health. Some clones in this sample may be carry-over from other donors' samples. The CDR3 DNA is TGTGCCAGCAGTTTATTGGGGGGGACGGGAAACACCATATATTTT. This sequence encodes CASSLLGGTGNTIYF.